This TCR beta chain was observed in a study of T cell responses to AZD1222 COVID-19 vaccine. To note about this clone: What it recognizes is unknown.

Overall study results and limits: Only five to seven AZD1222 recipients tested seropositive at baseline. The study found Spike-specific TCR breadth and depth rose after two AZD1222 doses. Of spike-specific TCRs, nearly half reportedly target regions left unmutated in variants. The donor group comprised mostly white British people and more females; the analysis possibly underestimated clonal diversity.

Data came from immunoSEQ multiplex PCR; TCRdb stores just in-frame clones and leaves some out. The table includes roughly 140,000 clones, around nine tenths detected once. The CDR3 is 12 amino acids. V shed 5 bases and J shed 2 bases, with 7 bases lying between them. Looked up from germline, CDR1 is SGHTA and CDR2 is FQGTGA. The V and J genes are TRBV7-3 and TRBJ2-7; D could derive from TRBD1 or TRBD2 (5 bases each). This clonotype was sampled from an adult in good health. The material was peripheral blood, obtained on day 0 of AZD1222 vaccination. The CDR3 here is CASSTGPYEQYF. For the CDR3, the DNA is TGTGCCAGCAGCACGGGACCCTACGAGCAGTACTTC.